A single sample gave rise to the 20 T cell receptor beta chains below, sequenced in a study of glioma-infiltrating T cells. Amplification of TCR alpha and beta CDR3 regions from RNA used iRepertoire nested multiplex PCR. TCRdb reanalysed the multiplex PCR reads using MiXCR and keeps one entry per CDR3 protein. Of 93,000 or so distinct CDR3 sequences listed, around 30% are singletons. The sequencing sample was made of glioma tissue, nonneoplastic brain tissue, or PBMCs (not recorded which). These receptors all come from a human donor with low-grade glioma or glioblastoma, undergoing nonglioma brain surgery, or in good health (not recorded which).

The rearrangement links TRBV27 to TRBJ2-1, with TRBD1 matching over 10 bases. The CDR3 sequence is 15 residues long. Germline assignment: CDR1 MNHEY and CDR2 SMNVEV (reference sequence). V was pared by 3 bases and J by 5 bases, with 4 bases of the junction left unmatched. CDR3 bases: TGTGCCAGCAGTTTGGGGACAGGGGATAACAATGAGCAGTTCTTC. Translating it yields CASSLGTGDNNEQFF.

Ten or more counts support this clonotype. The chain couples TRBV7-9 to TRBJ1-5; 10 bases fit TRBD1. V gave up 3 bases and J gave up 0 bases; unmatched junction bases: 2. Germline values: CDR1 SEHNR, CDR2 FQNEAQ (reference sequence). The CDR3 runs 16 residues. The CDR3 DNA sequence: TGTGCCAGCAGCTTGGGACAGGGGATTAGCAATCAGCCCCAGCATTTT. Its protein product is CASSLGQGISNQPQHF.

This clonotype showed up many times. The rearrangement uses TRBV27 and TRBJ2-7; either TRBD1 or TRBD2 may fit D (5 bases each). Germline V gene lookup returns CDR1 MNHEY and CDR2 SMNVEV (reference sequence). The V end was cut by 8 bases, the J end by 0 bases, with 26 bases between. CDR3 size: 18 residues. The CDR3 DNA follows: TGTGCCAGCTACCTATACCCCCCTCGGGGCTTGAGCTCCTACGAGCAGTACTTC. Its protein product is CASYLYPPRGLSSYEQYF.

This clonotype was seen many times. The CDR3: CASSQDHFLRTGVNQPQHF. CDR3 coding DNA: TGCGCCAGCAGCCAAGATCACTTTCTTCGTACAGGGGTCAATCAGCCCCAGCATTTT. The chain recombines TRBV4-3 with TRBJ1-5; 7 bases fit TRBD1. The V and J ends lost 0 bases and 3 bases, in that order; junction bases with no gene match: 14. The V gene's germline CDR1 is LGHNA and CDR2 YSLEER. This CDR3 has 19 amino acids.

This clonotype was counted a few times. This chain links TRBV7-2 with TRBJ1-1, with 7 bases matching TRBD1. The germline V gene has CDR1 SGHTA and CDR2 FQGNSA. The CDR3 contains 14 residues. V shed 6 bases and J 1 base; nucleotides not matched to a gene: 5. This chain's CDR3 is CASRAGGENTEAFF. The CDR3 nucleotides read TGTGCCAGCAGAGCAGGGGGGGAGAACACTGAAGCTTTCTTT.

The table lists this clonotype with many counts. The genes are TRBV24-1 and TRBJ1-5, with unresolved D. Germline lookup yields CDR1 KGHDR and CDR2 SFDVKD. This CDR3 is 14 amino acids long. Trimming took off 3 bases at V and 4 bases at J, with 9 bases between the two ends. The chain's CDR3 is CATSDAQVNQPQHF. As DNA, the CDR3 is TGTGCCACCAGTGATGCGCAGGTGAATCAGCCCCAGCATTTT.

In its sample, this clonotype was seen a few times. V and J are TRBV12-3 or TRBV12-4 and TRBJ2-5; D could derive from TRBD1 or TRBD2 (6 bases each). The length of the CDR3 is 14 residues. Trimming left V 3 bases short and J 4 bases short, with 12 bases between. The DNA for the CDR3 is TGTGCCAGCAGTTTCGGGGGCTCCCCAGAGACCCAGTACTTC. Translation: CASSFGGSPETQYF.

This clonotype was recorded a few times. This sequence joins TRBV30 and TRBJ2-7, with 12 bases that match TRBD2. This CDR3 is built from 13 residues. Germline CDR1 and CDR2: GTSNPN and SVGIG (reference sequence). V lost 5 bases and J lost 4; bases outside the gene matches: 3. The CDR3 loop is CAWASGGAYEQYF. The CDR3 nucleotides are TGTGCCTGGGCTAGCGGGGGGGCATACGAGCAGTACTTC. Full variable domain (remainder filled in from reference TRBV30 and TRBJ2-7): SQTIHQWPATLVQPVGSPLSLECTVEGTSNPNLYWYRQAAGRGLQLLFYSVGIGQISSEVPQNLSASRPQDRQFILSSKKLLLSDSGFYLCAWASGGAYEQYFGPGTRLTVT.

The genes are TRBV5-1 and TRBJ1-1, with 7 bases identical to TRBD1. The CDR3 is 15 amino acids. Trimming removed 0 bases from V and 7 bases from J; junction bases left unmatched: 9. The germline CDR1 and CDR2 sequences are SGHRS and YFSETQ. The CDR3 spells CASSLAGQVANEAFF. CDR3 DNA: TGCGCCAGCAGCTTGGCCGGACAGGTAGCGAATGAAGCTTTCTTT.

This clonotype was found many times. The genes are TRBV20-1 and TRBJ2-7; TRBD2 aligns across 8 bases. Germline V gives CDR1 DFQATT, CDR2 SNEGSKA (reference sequence). Trimming at V came to 5 bases and at J to 1 base, leaving 4 bases not matched to a gene. The CDR3 is 13 residues long. The CDR3 region has the DNA TGCAGTGCTTTTAGCGGGGCTTCCTACGAGCAGTACTTC. This encodes CSAFSGASYEQYF.

This chain connects TRBV20-1 to TRBJ2-7; D perhaps matches TRBD2 (7 bases). This CDR3 region has 17 residues. The V gene lost 0 bases and the J gene lost 3 bases, with 21 bases spanning the gap. Germline-derived CDR1 and CDR2 are DFQATT and SNEGSKA (reference sequence). CDR3 coding DNA: TGCAGTGCTAGAGAAAGGACTAGGGGGGGCCTTAACTACGAGCAGTACTTC. Its protein is CSARERTRGGLNYEQYF.

In regard to this clonotype: Because the CDR3 is missing its conserved closing phenylalanine or tryptophan, this is likely a read error. In DNA, the CDR3 is TGTGCCAGCAGTGCTCGGGCGGGGGGGGATACGCAGTATTCT. Amino acids: CASSARAGGDTQYS. This chain links TRBV2 with TRBJ2-3; 9 bases are shared with TRBD2. V shed 4 bases and J 6 bases; nucleotides not matched to a gene: 5. This CDR3 comprises 14 residues. Germline assignment: CDR1 SNHLY and CDR2 FYNNEI.

A note on this clonotype: This may be a read error: a much more frequent sequence differs by one nucleotide. The conserved final phenylalanine or tryptophan is absent from the CDR3, which likely points to a read error. The rearrangement joins TRBV2 to TRBJ1-2, with TRBD1 matching 10 bases. After removal of 1 base from V and 7 bases from J, the junction contained 6 bases not matched to a gene. CDR3 length equals 15 residues. Germline V gene data show CDR1 as SNHLY and CDR2 as FYNNEI. CDR3 sequence (DNA): TGTGCCAGCAGTGAAGGGACAGGGGGGCGTGTTGGCTACACCCTC. It encodes CASSEGTGGRVGYTL.

As regards this clonotype: Mismatch with germline at one junction end may stem from a read error. This chain connects TRBV27 to TRBJ2-7; 7 bases line up with TRBD2. From germline, CDR1 is MNHEY and CDR2 SMNVEV (reference sequence). The CDR3 has 14 residues. Written as DNA, the CDR3 is TGTGCCAGCAGTTTAGGGGCTAGCGGTAACGAGCGGTACTTC. Translation gives CASSLGASGNERYF.

Concerning this clonotype: A much larger clonotype is one base distant, so this may be a read error. The chain carries TRBV2 and TRBJ1-5; maybe TRBD1 (6 bases). Per the germline V gene, CDR1 is SNHLY and CDR2 is FYNNEI. The CDR3 loop spans 14 amino acids. V lost 10 bases and J 4 bases, leaving 17 bases between the germline ends. CDR3 in amino acids: CAIKAGAPNQPQHF. The DNA for the CDR3 is TGTGCCATCAAAGCGGGGGCGCCGAATCAGCCCCAGCATTTT.

Concerning this clonotype itself: At one boundary the junction diverges from the germline segment, which might be a read error. The chain carries TRBV18 and TRBJ2-5; D is unresolved. The germline V gene encodes CDR1 KGHSH and CDR2 LQKENI. The CDR3 sequence is 12 residues long. The CDR3 spells CASSPYQETQCF. As DNA, the CDR3 is TGTGCCAGCTCACCCTACCAAGAGACCCAGTGCTTC.

This clonotype was seen at least ten times. The genes are TRBV29-1 and TRBJ1-1; D is unresolved. V lost 7 bases, J lost 2 bases, and 11 bases lay in between. This CDR3 comprises 12 residues. Germline assignment: CDR1 SQVTM and CDR2 ANQGSEA. CDR3 DNA sequence: TGCAGCGCATTACGTCAAAACACTGAAGCTTTCTTT. As protein: CSALRQNTEAFF.

The table lists this clonotype with many counts. J is TRBJ2-5 and V is TRBV6-2 or TRBV6-3; D remains ambiguous. V was shortened by 3 bases and J by 3 bases, with 8 bases between the two germline ends. The CDR3 has 13 residues. CDR1 MNHEY and CDR2 SVGEGT come from the germline V gene. The DNA of the CDR3 is TGTGCCAGCAGTTATTGGTCGGAAGAGACCCAGTACTTC. It translates to CASSYWSEETQYF.

This clonotype was seen ten or more times. This chain connects TRBV18 to TRBJ2-1, with D uncertain. Deletions cut 3 bases from V and 7 bases from J, with 13 bases between. This CDR3 has 14 residues. CDR1 is KGHSH and CDR2 is LQKENI in the germline V gene. In DNA form, the CDR3 reads TGTGCCAGCTCACCCGTCCGCGACTCGAATGAGCAGTTCTTC. The encoded protein is CASSPVRDSNEQFF.

This clonotype has a handful of counts. The rearrangement links TRBV18 to TRBJ2-5, with D unclear. CDR1 is KGHSH and CDR2 is LQKENI in the germline V gene. V lost 4 bases and J lost 7, with 10 bases in between. This CDR3 region has 12 residues. The CDR3 sequence: CASSLEDATQYF. The CDR3 coding sequence is TGTGCCAGCTCACTAGAGGACGCGACCCAGTACTTC.